Shown below are 21 T cell receptor beta chains from a single sample sequenced in a study of CD8+CD57+ T cells in acquired aplastic anemia. CDR3 and TCR beta VDJ profiling relied on a genomic DNA template. TCRdb used MiXCR to reprocess the reads, holding one entry per CDR3 protein. Among 250,000 to 350,000 distinct CDR3 sequences, 45% to 65% were seen once, and the ten largest hold roughly 1.3%. CD8+CD57+ cell expansion had been shown by flow cytometry in patients chosen for sequencing. Sequencing was carried out using sorted CD4+, CD8+, or CD8+CD57+ T cells (not recorded which) from PBMCs. These receptors were taken from a human donor with aplastic anemia.

This clonotype was recorded many times. The chain carries TRBV5-8 and TRBJ2-1, with 10 positions matching TRBD2. Germline CDR1 SGHTS, CDR2 YDEGEE. The CDR3 spans 15 residues. The V gene end was trimmed by 4 bases and the J gene end by 4 bases; junction bases not matched to a gene: 5. DNA of the CDR3: TGTGCCAGCAGCCTAGCGGGGGCGTCATACAATGAGCAGTTCTTC. It is translated as CASSLAGASYNEQFF.

J is TRBJ2-1 and V is TRBV20-1; a weak D match, TRBD1 (6 bases). CDR3 length: 14 amino acids. Germline lookup yields CDR1 DFQATT and CDR2 SNEGSKA (reference sequence). The V gene lost 6 bases and the J gene lost 0 bases, with 12 bases spanning the gap. The CDR3 spells CSAAQGYSYNEQFF. CDR3 nucleotide sequence: TGCAGTGCCGCGCAGGGGTACTCCTACAATGAGCAGTTCTTC.

The chain employs TRBV29-1 and TRBJ2-1, with D possibly TRBD2 on 7 matching bases. The germline CDR1 and CDR2 sequences are SQVTM and ANQGSEA. The CDR3 covers 13 residues. V was trimmed by 4 bases and J by 7 bases, leaving 14 bases between them. As DNA, the CDR3 is TGCAGCGTTGGAGGGGGGGGGCTAAATGAGCAGTTCTTC. Protein product: CSVGGGGLNEQFF.

As regards this clonotype: It is likely a read error, because the conserved phenylalanine at the end of the CDR3 is missing. It is unclear where the CDR3 begins or ends on the DNA, so no DNA is shown, and the CDR3 is as TCRdb lists it. This chain joins TRBV7-2 and TRBJ1-6; the table's TRBD1 call for D was not verified on the DNA. The CDR3 totals 10 residues, both ends included. Germline CDR1 is SGHTA and CDR2 is FQGNSA. The CDR3 sequence: CASSSGWGNY.

Comment on this clonotype: A much larger clone lies one base from this, so it may be a read error. The CDR3 sequence is CSVEPGQETAF. CDR3 in DNA: TGCAGCGTTGAACCGGGACAGGAGACAGCCTTC. The J gene is TRBJ1-2, the V gene TRBV29-1; the match to TRBD1 covers 8 bases. Looked up from germline, CDR1 is SQVTM and CDR2 is ANQGSEA. The CDR3 has 11 amino acids.

This chain uses TRBV7-9 with TRBJ2-3, with a possible D match to TRBD1 (5 bases). This CDR3 spans 14 amino acids. The germline CDR1 and CDR2 sequences are SEHNR and FQNEAQ (reference sequence). V was cut by 7 bases and J by 0 bases, with 11 bases left in between. CDR3 loop: CASTTGSSTDTQYF. CDR3 DNA sequence: TGTGCCAGCACTACAGGATCTAGCACAGATACGCAGTATTTT.

The table lists this clonotype with many counts. This rearrangement joins TRBV11-3 to TRBJ2-1; D is perhaps TRBD2 (5 bases). Germline values: CDR1 SGHNT, CDR2 YENEEA. V shed 4 bases and J shed 7 bases, with 17 bases lying between them. The length of the CDR3 is 15 residues. Here the CDR3 DNA reads TGTGCCAGCAGCTCAAGGTCCAGCGGTTTAAATGAGCAGTTCTTC. It codes for CASSSRSSGLNEQFF.

This clonotype was observed many times. The V and J genes are TRBV5-8 and TRBJ2-7; 9 bases are shared with TRBD1. Germline V lookup: CDR1 SGHTS, CDR2 YDEGEE. V trimming: 0 bases; J trimming: 2 bases; junction bases outside the gene matches: 21. This CDR3 is built from 21 residues. The CDR3 coding sequence is TGTGCCAGCAGCTTGGGCCGGCCGCCGGGACAGGGTTCAGGAGGTCCCTACGAGCAGTACTTC. This gives the protein CASSLGRPPGQGSGGPYEQYF.

In its sample, this clonotype was seen many times. CDR3 in DNA: TGTGCCAGCAGTTCCCACAGGGACCCCAAACCCCAGCATTTT. This translates into CASSSHRDPKPQHF. J is TRBJ1-5 and V is TRBV6-5, with D maybe TRBD1 (6 bases). V was trimmed by 4 bases and J by 10 bases, leaving 17 bases between them. The CDR3 has 14 amino acids. The germline CDR1 and CDR2 sequences are MNHEY and SVGAGI.

This chain links TRBV29-1 with TRBJ1-1, with D maybe TRBD1 (5 bases). CDR1 and CDR2 (germline): SQVTM, ANQGSEA. The V end lost 7 bases, the J end lost 4 bases, and 19 bases lay between the germline ends. The CDR3 has 14 residues. For the CDR3, the DNA is TGCAGCGCTGGGGGTAGGGAGGGGAGCACTGAAGCTTTCTTT. It is translated as CSAGGREGSTEAFF.

This sequence joins TRBV6-1 and TRBJ2-7, with a weak D call TRBD1 (6 bases). CDR1 and CDR2 from the germline V gene are MNHNS and SASEGT. CDR3 length: 13 amino acids. V shed 6 bases and J shed 2 bases, with 11 bases lying between them. As DNA, the CDR3 is TGTGCCAGCAGACGTGACAGGACCTACGAGCAGTACTTC. This gives the protein CASRRDRTYEQYF.

Comments on this clonotype: One base away lies a much larger clone, so this may be a sequencing read error. The chain couples TRBV6-6 to TRBJ1-5; tentative D call: TRBD1 (6 bases). CDR3 length: 12 residues. Germline lookup yields CDR1 MNHNY and CDR2 SVGAGI (reference sequence). The CDR3 coding sequence is TGTTCCAGCAGAACAGGGCAACAGCCCCAGCATTTT. Amino acid sequence: CSSRTGQQPQHF.

This chain joins TRBV9 and TRBJ2-2; 8 bases are shared with TRBD2. Per germline, CDR1 SGDLS and CDR2 YYNGEE. The length of the CDR3 is 14 residues. The V segment lost 4 bases and the J segment 6 bases; nucleotides outside the gene matches: 5. CDR3 DNA sequence: TGTGCCAGCAGCTTGGGACTAGGGGCCGGGGAGCTGTTTTTT. It is translated as CASSLGLGAGELFF.

Of note for this clonotype: This likely comes from a read error, as the CDR3 has no conserved phenylalanine or tryptophan at its end. The V call is TRBV25-1, the J call TRBJ2-7, with D unresolved. The V and J ends lost 8 bases and 2 bases respectively, with 4 bases between them. From germline, CDR1 is MGHDK and CDR2 SYGVNS. There are 10 residues in the CDR3. The CDR3 spells CASGTYEQYL. The CDR3 nucleotides are TGTGCCAGCGGGACCTACGAGCAGTACCTC.

The V call is TRBV12-3 or TRBV12-4, the J call TRBJ1-1; D call uncertain. CDR3 size: 14 residues. Trimming removed 1 base from V and 4 bases from J, with 10 bases in between. The CDR3 DNA sequence: TGTGCCAGCAGTTTAGACAGAGAGGTCACTGAAGCTTTCTTT. Amino acid sequence: CASSLDREVTEAFF.

In this sample, this clonotype turned up many times. The chain is built from TRBV6-1 and TRBJ2-5; TRBD2 matches 12 bases. The CDR3 totals 18 residues. CDR1 MNHNS and CDR2 SASEGT come from the germline V gene. V was pared by 1 base and J by 2 bases, with 8 bases of the junction left unmatched. The CDR3 reads CASSEVLPTSGGQETQYF. In DNA form, the CDR3 reads TGTGCCAGCAGTGAAGTTCTACCGACTAGCGGGGGTCAAGAGACCCAGTACTTC.

This clonotype was seen many times. The rearrangement joins TRBV7-9 to TRBJ2-1; D is uncertain. V lost 0 bases to trimming and J lost 0 bases, with 6 bases between them. From germline, CDR1 is SEHNR and CDR2 FQNEAQ (reference sequence). The CDR3 length is 15 residues. The CDR3 nucleotides read TGTGCCAGCAGCTTAGCGCAGAGCTCCTACAATGAGCAGTTCTTC. Translated: CASSLAQSSYNEQFF.

Remarks on this clonotype: Compared with germline, one end of the junction differs, possibly owing to a read error. This chain's CDR3 is CASSLADLNYEHYF. Here the CDR3 DNA reads TGTGCCAGCAGCTTAGCGGACCTTAACTACGAGCACTACTTC. The V call is TRBV7-9, the J call TRBJ2-7; D gene uncertain. CDR1 is SEHNR, CDR2 FQNEAQ, per germline (reference sequence). The CDR3 has 14 residues.

This clonotype turned up a few times. The rearrangement joins TRBV9 to TRBJ2-3, with 7 bases aligning to TRBD1. The J segment lost 0 bases and the V segment lost 0 bases, leaving 1 base of the junction unmatched. This CDR3 is built from 15 residues. Germline V gene lookup returns CDR1 SGDLS and CDR2 YYNGEE. The CDR3: CASSVEGASTDTQYF. The CDR3 coding sequence is TGTGCCAGCAGCGTAGAGGGGGCTAGCACAGATACGCAGTATTTT.

The chain carries TRBV20-1 and TRBJ2-7, with TRBD2 identical over 11 bases. The length of the CDR3 is 14 residues. V was clipped by 4 bases and J by 2 bases; unmatched bases: 4. Germline-derived CDR1 and CDR2 are DFQATT and SNEGSKA (reference sequence). The CDR3 bases are TGCAGTGCTATCAGACTAGCGGGGCCCTACGAGCAGTACTTC. Its protein is CSAIRLAGPYEQYF.

The genes are TRBV5-1 and TRBJ2-3, with 8 bases aligning to TRBD1. There are 15 residues in the CDR3. Germline V gives CDR1 SGHRS, CDR2 YFSETQ. The J segment lost 2 bases and the V segment lost 4 bases, leaving 6 bases of the junction unmatched. CDR3 region: CASSPDRVNTDTQYF. Written as DNA, the CDR3 is TGCGCCAGCAGCCCGGACAGGGTGAACACAGATACGCAGTATTTT.